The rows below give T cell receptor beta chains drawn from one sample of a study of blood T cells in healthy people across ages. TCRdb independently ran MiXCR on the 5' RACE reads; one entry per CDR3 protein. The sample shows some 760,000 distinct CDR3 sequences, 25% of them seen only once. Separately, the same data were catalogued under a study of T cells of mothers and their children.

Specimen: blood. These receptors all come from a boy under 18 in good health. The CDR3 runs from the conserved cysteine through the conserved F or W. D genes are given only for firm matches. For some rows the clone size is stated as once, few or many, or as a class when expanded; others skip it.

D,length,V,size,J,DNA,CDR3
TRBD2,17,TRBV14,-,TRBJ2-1,TGTGCCAGCAGCCAAGAGGGAAGCGGGGGTCCTCTAAATGAGCAGTTCTTC,CASSQEGSGGPLNEQFF
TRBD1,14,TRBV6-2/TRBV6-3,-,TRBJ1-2,TGTGCCAGCAGAAACGAGGGGGCTTCACATGGCTACACCTTC,CASRNEGASHGYTF
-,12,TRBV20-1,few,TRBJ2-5,TGCAGTGCTAGCCCGGCAACGTGGGAGCAGTACTTC,CSASPATWEQYF
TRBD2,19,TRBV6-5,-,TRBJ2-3,TGTGCCAGCAGTTCCGACCTCGGGACTAGCGGGGGGAGCACAGATACGCAGTATTTT,CASSSDLGTSGGSTDTQYF
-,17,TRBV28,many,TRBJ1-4,TGTGCCAGCAGTTTGATTGGGGGGGGAGCAACTAATGAAAAACTGTTTTTT,CASSLIGGGATNEKLFF
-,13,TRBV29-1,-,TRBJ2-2,TGCAGCGTTCGAGAGGCAGGGCCCGGGGAGCTGTTTTTT,CSVREAGPGELFF
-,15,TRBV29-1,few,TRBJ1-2,TGCAGCGTGGGGGGCTGGCAGGGGACTAACTATGGCTACACCTTC,CSVGGWQGTNYGYTF
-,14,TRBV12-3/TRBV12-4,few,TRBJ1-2,TGTGCCAGCAGTTTTGGAGGAGCTAACTATGGCTACACCTTC,CASSFGGANYGYTF
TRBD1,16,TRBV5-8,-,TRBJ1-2,TGTGCCAGCAGCTCTGGGACAGGGAGTACCGACTATGGCTACACCTTC,CASSSGTGSTDYGYTF
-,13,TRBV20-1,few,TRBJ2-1,TGCAGTGCTAGGTCGGGAGCTTACAATGAGCAGTTCTTC,CSARSGAYNEQFF
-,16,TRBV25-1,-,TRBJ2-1,TGTGCCAGCAGTGAACTGGACCCCTCAAGTTACAATGAGCAGTTCTTC,CASSELDPSSYNEQFF
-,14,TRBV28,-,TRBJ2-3,TGTGCCCATCGGGCCGACGAGGGCACAGATACGCAGTATTTT,CAHRADEGTDTQYF
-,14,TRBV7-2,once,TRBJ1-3,TGTGCCAGCAGCTTAAGCGGGGTGGGAAACACCATATATTTT,CASSLSGVGNTIYF
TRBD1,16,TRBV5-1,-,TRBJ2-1,TGCGCCAGCAGCTTGACGGGGACAGCTTCTTACAATGAGCAGTTCTTC,CASSLTGTASYNEQFF
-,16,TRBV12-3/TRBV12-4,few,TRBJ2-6,TGTGCCAGCAGCCCCAGGACTGACCCTGGGGCCAACGTCCTGACTTTC,CASSPRTDPGANVLTF
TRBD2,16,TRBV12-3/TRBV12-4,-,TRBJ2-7,TGTGCCAGCAGTCCAGCGCATAGCGGGAGACCCTACGAGCAGTACTTC,CASSPAHSGRPYEQYF
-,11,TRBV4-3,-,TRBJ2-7,TGCGCCATCGGGGTCCGCTACGAGCAGTACTTC,CAIGVRYEQYF
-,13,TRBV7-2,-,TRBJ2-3,TGTGCCAGCAGCCAGGACTCCACAGATACGCAGTATTTT,CASSQDSTDTQYF
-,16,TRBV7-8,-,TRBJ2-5,TGTGCCAGCAGCTTAGTAGGGGCGGAGCTCCAAGAGACCCAGTACTTC,CASSLVGAELQETQYF
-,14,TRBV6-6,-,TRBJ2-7,TGTGCCAGCAGTTACGAGGACTATCACCACGAGCAGTACTTC,CASSYEDYHHEQYF
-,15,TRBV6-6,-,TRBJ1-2,TGTGCCAGCAGTTATGGGCAGGGGATGACCTCGGGGTACACCTTC,CASSYGQGMTSGYTF
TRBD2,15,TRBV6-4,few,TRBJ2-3,TGTGCCAGCAGGCCGACTAGCTTGGGCACAGATACGCAGTATTTT,CASRPTSLGTDTQYF
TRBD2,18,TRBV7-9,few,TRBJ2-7,TGTGCCAGCAGCTTTACATCCGAGACTAGCGGGAGTGTGTACGAGCAGTACTTC,CASSFTSETSGSVYEQYF